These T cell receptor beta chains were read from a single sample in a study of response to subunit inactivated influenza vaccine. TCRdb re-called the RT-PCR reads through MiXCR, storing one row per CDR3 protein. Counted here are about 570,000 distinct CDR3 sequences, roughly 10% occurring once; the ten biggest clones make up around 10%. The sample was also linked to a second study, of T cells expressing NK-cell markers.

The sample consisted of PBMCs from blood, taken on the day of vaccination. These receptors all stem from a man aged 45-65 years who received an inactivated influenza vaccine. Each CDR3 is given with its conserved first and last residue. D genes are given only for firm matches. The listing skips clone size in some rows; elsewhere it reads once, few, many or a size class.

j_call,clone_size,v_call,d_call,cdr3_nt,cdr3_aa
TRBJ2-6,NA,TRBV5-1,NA,TGCGCCAGCAAACAGGCCTCTGGGGCCAACGTCCTGACTTTC,CASKQASGANVLTF
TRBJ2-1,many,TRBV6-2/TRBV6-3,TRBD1,TGTGCCACGCAGGAAAGAGCCCACAGGGGTTACAATGAGCAGTTCTTC,CATQERAHRGYNEQFF
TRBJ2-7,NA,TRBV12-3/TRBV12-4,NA,TGTGCCAGCAGTCGGTCGGGGCCTGTTTACGAGCAGTACTTC,CASSRSGPVYEQYF
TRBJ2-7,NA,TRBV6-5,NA,TGTGCCAGCAGTTACAAGGGGGAGAACTACGAGCAGTACTTC,CASSYKGENYEQYF
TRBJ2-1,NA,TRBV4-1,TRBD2,TGCGCCAGCAGCCATGGAGCGGGGAAAACCTACAATGAGCAGTTCTTC,CASSHGAGKTYNEQFF
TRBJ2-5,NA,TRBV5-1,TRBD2,TGCGCCAGCAGCGCCGGGACTAGCGGGAATCAAGAGACCCAGTACTTC,CASSAGTSGNQETQYF
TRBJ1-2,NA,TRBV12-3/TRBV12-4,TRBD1,TGTGCCAGCAGTCCGGGGACAGGGTCAGGCTATGGCTACACCTTC,CASSPGTGSGYGYTF
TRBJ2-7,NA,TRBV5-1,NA,TGCGCCAGCAGCCCTGCGGCAGTATTTTTGTCCGAGCAGTACTTC,CASSPAAVFLSEQYF
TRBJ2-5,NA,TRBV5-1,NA,TGCGCCAGCAGCTTGGCCACGGGACCCCCTGAAGAGACCCAGTACTTC,CASSLATGPPEETQYF
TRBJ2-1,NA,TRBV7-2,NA,TGTGCCAGCAGCCGAAGGGTGAGTGGGTCCTACAATGAGCAGTTCTTC,CASSRRVSGSYNEQFF
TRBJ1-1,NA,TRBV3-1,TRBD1,TGTGCCAGCAGCCAAGTCCGACAGGGTGGGGTAGCTTTCTTT,CASSQVRQGGVAFF
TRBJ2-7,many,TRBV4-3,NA,TGCGCCAGCAGCCAAGAGGGATCGGGCGAGCAGTACTTC,CASSQEGSGEQYF
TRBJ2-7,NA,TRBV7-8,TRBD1,TGTGCCAGCAGCCGAACTCGGACAGGGCCCTACGAGCAGTACTTC,CASSRTRTGPYEQYF
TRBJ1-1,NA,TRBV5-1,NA,TGCGCCAGCAAACCGGGCTGGGAAGTAGGGAACACTGAAGCTTTCTTT,CASKPGWEVGNTEAFF
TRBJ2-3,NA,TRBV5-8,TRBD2,TGTGCCAGCAGCTTGTCTAGCGGGCCAGGAGATACGCAGTATTTT,CASSLSSGPGDTQYF
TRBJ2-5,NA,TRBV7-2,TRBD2,TGTGCCAGCAAGCGACTAGCGGGGAGGGATGAGACCCAGTACTTC,CASKRLAGRDETQYF
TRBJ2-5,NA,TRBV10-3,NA,TGTGCCATCAGTGAGGGGGGCCGGGTGGCCCAGTACTTC,CAISEGGRVAQYF
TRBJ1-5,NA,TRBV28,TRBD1,TGTGCCAGCAGAAAACAGGGGATGGACCCAGCCAGTCAGCCCCAGCATTTT,CASRKQGMDPASQPQHF
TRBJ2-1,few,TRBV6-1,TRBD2,TGTGCCAGCAATGGCGGGAGGTCCTATGAGCAGTTCTTC,CASNGGRSYEQFF
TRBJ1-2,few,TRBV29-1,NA,TGCAGCTCCAAATTCGGGACGAGGGCTGGCTACACCTTC,CSSKFGTRAGYTF
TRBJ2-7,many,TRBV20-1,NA,TGCAGTGCTAGCCAGGACGGGAACTCCTACGAGCAGTACTTC,CSASQDGNSYEQYF
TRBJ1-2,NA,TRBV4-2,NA,TGTGCCAGCAGCCAAGGTGCGGGGGACTATGGCTACACCTTC,CASSQGAGDYGYTF
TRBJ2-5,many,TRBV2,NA,TGTGCCAGCAGTGGGGACCTCATAAGGACGGAGACCCAGTACTTC,CASSGDLIRTETQYF
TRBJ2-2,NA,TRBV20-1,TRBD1,TGCAGTGCAAAGGGGGCTAACACCGGGGAGCTGTTTTTT,CSAKGANTGELFF
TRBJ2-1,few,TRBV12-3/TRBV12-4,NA,TGTGCCAGCAGATGGGGCAGGTTCAATGAGCAGTTCTTC,CASRWGRFNEQFF
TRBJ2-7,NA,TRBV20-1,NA,TGCAGTGCTAGTCGTGACAGTACCACCTACGAGCAGTACTTC,CSASRDSTTYEQYF
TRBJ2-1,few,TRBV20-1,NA,TGCAGTGCTAGCTCGGCGGGCTCTTCCTCCTACAATGAGCAGTTCTTC,CSASSAGSSSYNEQFF
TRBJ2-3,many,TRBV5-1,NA,TGCGCCAGCAGAACGGGCCAGCCAGATACGCAGTATTTT,CASRTGQPDTQYF
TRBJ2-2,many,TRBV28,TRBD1,TGTGCCAGCACCGGGACAGGGCCGTTCACCGGGGAGCTGTTTTTT,CASTGTGPFTGELFF
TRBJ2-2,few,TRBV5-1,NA,TGCGCCAGCAGCTTGGGACTAGACGGGCCCGGGGAGCTGTTTTTT,CASSLGLDGPGELFF
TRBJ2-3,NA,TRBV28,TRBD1,TGTGCCAGCAGTAACGACAGGGGGCTAGATACGCAGTATTTT,CASSNDRGLDTQYF
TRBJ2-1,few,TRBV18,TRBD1,TGTGCCAGCTCACCCAACAGGGGGCAGTCCTACAATGAGCAGTTCTTC,CASSPNRGQSYNEQFF
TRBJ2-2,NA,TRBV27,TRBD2,TGTGCCAGCAGTACCGGACTAGCGGGAGGTGGGGAGCTGTTTTTT,CASSTGLAGGGELFF
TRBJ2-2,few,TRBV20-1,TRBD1,TGCAGTGCACCCGACAGGGGGGGCACCGGGGAGCTGTTTTTT,CSAPDRGGTGELFF
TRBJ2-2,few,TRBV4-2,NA,TGTGCCAGCAGCCAAGACCCAGCAGGTACCGGGGAGCTGTTTTTT,CASSQDPAGTGELFF
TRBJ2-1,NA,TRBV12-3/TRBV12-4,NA,TGTGCCAGCAGCGTGGGTCGGAGGGAGGTGTCAAATGAGCAGTTCTTC,CASSVGRREVSNEQFF
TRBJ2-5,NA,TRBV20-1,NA,TGCAGTGCTAGCCCCGGGGGGCGCGCGACCCAGTACTTC,CSASPGGRATQYF
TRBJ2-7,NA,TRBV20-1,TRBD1,TGCAGTGCTAGAGATGGACAGGGGGTCAACGAGCAGTACTTC,CSARDGQGVNEQYF
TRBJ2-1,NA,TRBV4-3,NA,TGCGCCAGCAGCCGCCAGGAGGGGGGCTATGAGCAGTTCTTC,CASSRQEGGYEQFF
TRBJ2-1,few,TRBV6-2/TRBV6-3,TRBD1,TGTGCCAGCAGTTCCGGGACAGGGTACTTTGGTGAGCAGTTCTTC,CASSSGTGYFGEQFF
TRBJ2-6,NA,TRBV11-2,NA,TGTGCCAGCAGCATCGGGGGAACTAGACAGGGTTTCTCTGGGGCCAACGTCCTGACTTTC,CASSIGGTRQGFSGANVLTF
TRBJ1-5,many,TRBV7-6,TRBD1,TGTGCCAGCAGCCAGGGGGCGAGCAATCAGCCCCAGCATTTT,CASSQGASNQPQHF
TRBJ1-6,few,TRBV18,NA,TGTGCCAGCTCCCGAGTCGTCTCCTATAATTCACCCCTCCACTTT,CASSRVVSYNSPLHF
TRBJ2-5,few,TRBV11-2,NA,TGTGCCAGCAGCTTAAGAGGAATGCGGGAGACCCAGTACTTC,CASSLRGMRETQYF
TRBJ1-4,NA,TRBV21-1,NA,TGTGCCAGCAGCACTAGGCTCCGGGGGTTTGCAACTAATGAAAAACTGTTTTTT,CASSTRLRGFATNEKLFF
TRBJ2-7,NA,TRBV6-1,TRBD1,TGTGCCAGCCTGGACAGGGGCACTTACGAGCAGTACTTC,CASLDRGTYEQYF
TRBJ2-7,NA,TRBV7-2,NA,TGTGCCAGCAGCCCCGGGACACCACTCTACGAGCAGTACTTC,CASSPGTPLYEQYF
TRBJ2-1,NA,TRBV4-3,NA,TGCGCCAGCAGCCAAGATCGTCTAGCGAACAATGAGCAGTTCTTC,CASSQDRLANNEQFF
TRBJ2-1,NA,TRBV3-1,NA,TGTGCCAGCAACCAGGGTTGGGACGCGTACAATGAGCAGTTCTTC,CASNQGWDAYNEQFF
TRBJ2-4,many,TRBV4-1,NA,TGCGCCAGCAGCCTCAAGATGGGGGAGGGGGACATTCAGTACTTC,CASSLKMGEGDIQYF
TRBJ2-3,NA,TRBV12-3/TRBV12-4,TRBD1,TGTGCCAGCAGTTTAGGCCCGGGACAGGGCCCGTATTTT,CASSLGPGQGPYF